This record looks at one T cell receptor (beta chain) sequence and its context. Its antigen is still unknown. Vbeta (60) and Jbeta (13) primers were used in the PCR. Here immunoSEQ multiplex PCR was the method, and the copy in TCRdb shows in-frame clones only, minus some. The sample contains 170,000 or so clones, just under 80% of which appear only once. The data stem from a study of cytomegalovirus exposure and HLA in healthy donors. Study-level points and caveats: According to the study, roughly 160 TCR beta chains were cytomegalovirus-associated. Being productive about 87% or about 30% of the time was typical of most TCR beta V segments in an earlier analysis. Apparent HLA restriction characterized most CMV-associated TCR beta chains in a later analysis. A missense variant in DCLRE1C was later tied to TCR beta V- and J-gene trimming.

Germline values: CDR1 SGHRS, CDR2 YFSETQ. V dropped 3 bases and J dropped 5; count of bases not matched to a gene: 6. The CDR3 sequence is 16 residues long. The chain carries TRBV5-1 and TRBJ2-3; 13 nucleotides align to TRBD2. The specimen was PBMCs. The clonotype originates from a woman aged 50 to 60 in good health and CMV-seropositive. The CDR3 loop is CASSSGLAGDIDTQYF. The DNA of the CDR3 is TGCGCCAGCAGCTCAGGACTAGCGGGAGATATAGATACGCAGTATTTT.